The rows below give T cell receptor beta chains drawn from one sample of a study of beta chain features in type 1 diabetes. TCRdb's table, derived via immunoSEQ multiplex PCR, lists solely in-frame clones and lacks some. The sample records about 250,000 clones, 14% being singletons. The sequencing sample was made of naive CD4+ T cells from blood. Receptors originate from a woman aged 40 to 50 in good health. The CDR3 runs from the conserved cysteine through the conserved F or W. The D gene is left open where the match is weak. Expanded clones are given a class, and other clones once, few, many or no size at all.

j_call clone_size d_call v_call cdr3_aa cdr3_nt
TRBJ1-2 NA NA TRBV6-4 CAILQGGYTF TGTGCCATCCTACAGGGCGGCTACACCTTC
TRBJ2-2 NA TRBD1 TRBV19 CASRRGGRTGELFF TGTGCCAGTAGGAGAGGGGGCAGGACCGGGGAGCTGTTTTTT
TRBJ1-2 NA NA TRBV29-1 CSVLRGASYGYTF TGCAGCGTCCTCAGGGGCGCGAGCTATGGCTACACCTTC
TRBJ2-1 few NA TRBV2 CASSPGLLNEQFF TGTGCCAGCTCCCCGGGACTTCTCAATGAGCAGTTCTTC
TRBJ1-2 NA NA TRBV11-2 CASSLGEGKGYTF TGTGCCAGCAGCTTAGGGGAGGGGAAGGGCTACACCTTC
TRBJ2-1 few NA TRBV7-2 CASSPRTGTYNEQFF TGTGCCAGCAGCCCAAGAACGGGGACCTACAATGAGCAGTTCTTC
TRBJ2-5 NA TRBD2 TRBV7-7 CATSIAGGMETQYF TGTGCTACATCGATAGCGGGGGGTATGGAGACCCAGTACTTC
TRBJ2-1 NA NA TRBV7-2 CASSLGVSLLVF TGTGCCAGCAGCTTAGGTGTTAGCCTTTTGGTCTTC
TRBJ1-1 NA TRBD1 TRBV6-1 CASSHRGGEAFF TGTGCCAGCAGTCACAGGGGGGGTGAAGCTTTCTTT
TRBJ1-4 NA TRBD1 TRBV15 CATSRGGTGVLALNEKLFF TGTGCCACCAGCCGAGGGGGAACAGGGGTTTTGGCCCTTAATGAAAAACTGTTTTTT
TRBJ1-3 few NA TRBV6-5 CASRRGGDSGNTIYF TGTGCCAGCAGGAGGGGAGGTGACTCTGGAAACACCATATATTTT
TRBJ1-1 many TRBD1 TRBV7-2 CASTNPGTGAEAFF TGTGCCAGCACCAACCCAGGGACAGGAGCTGAAGCTTTCTTT
TRBJ1-2 NA NA TRBV4-3 CASSQDRGSYGYTF TGCGCCAGCAGCCAAGATAGGGGATCCTATGGCTACACCTTC
TRBJ1-2 NA TRBD1 TRBV29-1 CSVAVRGQIYGYTF TGCAGCGTTGCTGTAAGGGGGCAAATCTATGGCTACACCTTC
TRBJ1-1 NA TRBD1 TRBV27 CASSLTGGLAFF TGTGCCAGCAGTTTGACAGGGGGCCTAGCTTTCTTT
TRBJ2-1 NA NA TRBV5-1 CASSFGGAGEQFF TGCGCCAGCAGCTTCGGAGGGGCCGGGGAGCAGTTCTTC
TRBJ1-2 few NA TRBV6-6 CASSSSSYGYTF TGTGCCAGCAGTTCAAGTAGCTATGGCTACACCTTC
TRBJ2-3 NA TRBD2 TRBV14 CASSQEPGLATDTQYF TGTGCCAGCAGCCAAGAGCCGGGACTAGCGACAGATACGCAGTATTTT
TRBJ2-5 NA TRBD1 TRBV12-5 CASGTTGGFETQYF TGTGCTAGTGGGACGACAGGGGGCTTTGAGACCCAGTACTTC
TRBJ1-2 few TRBD1 TRBV7-6 CASSLRRSLPPGQTPSGYTF TGTGCCAGCAGCTTACGAAGAAGCTTACCCCCGGGACAGACCCCAAGCGGCTACACCTTC
TRBJ2-3 once NA TRBV2 CASSEMGPSTDTQYF TGTGCCAGCAGTGAGATGGGGCCTAGCACAGATACGCAGTATTTT
TRBJ2-1 few TRBD2 TRBV7-2 CASSLYGLAGGSSSNEQFF TGTGCCAGCAGCTTATACGGGCTAGCGGGGGGGAGTTCCTCTAATGAGCAGTTCTTC
TRBJ2-1 few TRBD2 TRBV27 CASSLSGRGGPYNEQFF TGTGCCAGCAGTTTATCGGGGCGGGGGGGCCCTTACAATGAGCAGTTCTTC
TRBJ2-6 few TRBD2 TRBV10-3 CASGVAGESGANVLTF TGTGCCAGTGGAGTAGCGGGGGAATCTGGGGCCAACGTCCTGACTTTC
TRBJ1-1 NA TRBD1 TRBV29-1 CSGDRGPTEAFF TGCAGCGGGGACAGGGGGCCCACTGAAGCTTTCTTT
TRBJ2-7 few TRBD2 TRBV9 CASSPRLAGGRYEQYF TGTGCCAGCAGCCCCCGACTAGCGGGGGGTCGCTACGAGCAGTACTTC
TRBJ1-6 NA NA TRBV9 CASSRGGARSPLHF TGTGCCAGCAGTCGGGGGGGGGCGCGGTCACCCCTCCACTTT
TRBJ2-1 few TRBD2 TRBV5-1 CASSYSGGADNEQFF TGCGCCAGCAGTTATAGCGGGGGGGCCGACAATGAGCAGTTCTTC
TRBJ1-5 NA NA TRBV6-6 CASSYGTRDFNQPQHF TGTGCCAGCAGTTACGGTACAAGGGACTTTAATCAGCCCCAGCATTTT
TRBJ1-2 few NA TRBV7-2 CASSLDPPGGWGANYGYTF TGTGCCAGCAGTCTCGACCCCCCAGGCGGGTGGGGAGCTAACTATGGCTACACCTTC
TRBJ2-7 NA NA TRBV19 CASSIRDTIGYEQYF TGTGCCAGTAGTATCAGGGACACCATAGGCTACGAGCAGTACTTC
TRBJ2-7 NA TRBD1 TRBV6-1 CATQFDREFVQYF TGTGCCACCCAATTCGACAGGGAGTTTGTACAGTACTTC
TRBJ2-4 NA TRBD2 TRBV7-8 CASSFVAGAQNIQYF TGTGCCAGCAGCTTCGTAGCGGGGGCCCAAAACATTCAGTACTTC
TRBJ2-7 NA NA TRBV6-6 CASSYADSTYEQYF TGTGCCAGCAGTTACGCCGACAGCACCTACGAGCAGTACTTC
TRBJ2-1 NA TRBD1 TRBV5-1 CASSFGQGGNEQFF TGCGCCAGCAGCTTTGGACAGGGTGGCAATGAGCAGTTCTTC
TRBJ1-1 few NA TRBV5-1 CASSFTGITEAFF TGCGCCAGCAGCTTCACAGGGATCACTGAAGCTTTCTTT
TRBJ2-1 NA TRBD2 TRBV10-3 CAISEGGGVGEQFF TGTGCCATCAGTGAAGGCGGGGGGGTAGGTGAGCAGTTCTTC
TRBJ1-5 few NA TRBV25-1 CASSEGTGTTRQPQHF TGTGCCAGCAGCGAAGGCACTGGGACTACGAGGCAGCCCCAGCATTTT
TRBJ1-2 few NA TRBV12-5 CASWGTSYYGYTF TGTGCTAGTTGGGGGACATCGTACTATGGCTACACCTTC
TRBJ1-5 NA NA TRBV27 CASNKQGPSQPQHF TGTGCCAGTAACAAACAGGGACCGAGTCAGCCCCAGCATTTT
TRBJ1-3 NA NA TRBV5-6 CASSLSMRQVEGNTIYF TGTGCCAGCAGCTTAAGTATGCGACAGGTTGAAGGAAACACCATATATTTT
TRBJ2-1 NA NA TRBV5-1 CASSLGSEQFF TGCGCCAGCAGCCTCGGGAGTGAGCAGTTCTTC
TRBJ2-2 few NA TRBV5-1 CASSLGPGLSTGELFF TGCGCCAGCAGCTTAGGGCCGGGACTTTCCACCGGGGAGCTGTTTTTT
TRBJ2-5 NA TRBD2 TRBV15 CATSRESPGLAARETQYF TGTGCCACCAGCAGAGAGTCCCCCGGACTAGCGGCAAGGGAGACCCAGTACTTC
TRBJ2-1 few NA TRBV5-6 CASSTTRNNEQFF TGTGCCAGCAGCACAACTAGGAACAATGAGCAGTTCTTC
TRBJ1-1 NA NA TRBV5-1 CASSPASSEEAFF TGCGCCAGCAGCCCCGCTAGCTCGGAAGAAGCTTTCTTT
TRBJ2-5 few NA TRBV5-1 CASSFLEETQYF TGCGCCAGCAGCTTTTTAGAAGAGACCCAGTACTTC
TRBJ1-1 few NA TRBV7-9 CASSLTANTEAFF TGTGCCAGCAGCTTAACAGCGAACACTGAAGCTTTCTTT
TRBJ2-7 NA TRBD2 TRBV6-6 CASGVSGGLSYEQYF TGTGCCAGCGGGGTTAGCGGGGGTCTCTCCTACGAGCAGTACTTC
TRBJ1-1 NA TRBD1 TRBV6-4 CASRRDRANTEAFF TGTGCCAGCAGACGGGACAGGGCGAACACTGAAGCTTTCTTT
TRBJ1-1 few TRBD1 TRBV13 CASSPVVGQGNTEAFF TGTGCCAGCAGCCCAGTAGTGGGACAGGGTAACACTGAAGCTTTCTTT
TRBJ2-1 NA TRBD2 TRBV6-5 CASSYQSGGSYNEQFF TGTGCCAGCAGTTACCAGAGCGGGGGCTCCTACAATGAGCAGTTCTTC
TRBJ2-3 NA TRBD2 TRBV7-2 CASSLFGGGFFGDTQYF TGTGCCAGCAGCTTATTTGGCGGGGGGTTTTTCGGAGATACGCAGTATTTT
TRBJ2-5 few TRBD1 TRBV7-2 CASSQFPDRGVETQYF TGTGCCAGCAGTCAATTCCCAGACAGGGGTGTGGAGACCCAGTACTTC
TRBJ2-7 few NA TRBV5-4 CASSSVPSYEQYF TGTGCCAGCAGTTCAGTTCCGTCCTACGAGCAGTACTTC
TRBJ2-7 NA NA TRBV5-4 CASSLGGVSLSYEQYF TGTGCCAGCAGCCTGGGGGGAGTTTCCCTCTCCTACGAGCAGTACTTC